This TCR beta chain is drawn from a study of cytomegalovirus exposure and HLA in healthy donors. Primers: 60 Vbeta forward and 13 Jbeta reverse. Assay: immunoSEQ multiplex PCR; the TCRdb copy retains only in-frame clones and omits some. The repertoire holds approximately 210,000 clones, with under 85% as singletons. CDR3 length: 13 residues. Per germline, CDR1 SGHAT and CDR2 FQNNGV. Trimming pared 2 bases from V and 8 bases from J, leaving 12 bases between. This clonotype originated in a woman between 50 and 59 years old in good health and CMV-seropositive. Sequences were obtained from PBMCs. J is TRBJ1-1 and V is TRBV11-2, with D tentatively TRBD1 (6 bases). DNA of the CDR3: TGTGCCAGCAGCTTATTGGGGGCTGGAGAAGCTTTCTTT. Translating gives CASSLLGAGEAFF.